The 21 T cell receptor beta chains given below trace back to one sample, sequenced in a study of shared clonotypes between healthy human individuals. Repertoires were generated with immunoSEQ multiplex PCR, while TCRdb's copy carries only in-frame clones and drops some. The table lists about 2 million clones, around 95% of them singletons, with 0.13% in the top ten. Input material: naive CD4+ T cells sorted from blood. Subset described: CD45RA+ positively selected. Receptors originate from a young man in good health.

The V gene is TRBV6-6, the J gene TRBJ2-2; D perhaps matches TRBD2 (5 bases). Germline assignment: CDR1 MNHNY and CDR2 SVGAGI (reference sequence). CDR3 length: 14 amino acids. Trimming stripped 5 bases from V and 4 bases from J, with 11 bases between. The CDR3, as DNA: TGTGCCAGCAGTCCCCGGACTGGCACCGGGGAGCTGTTTTTT. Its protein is CASSPRTGTGELFF.

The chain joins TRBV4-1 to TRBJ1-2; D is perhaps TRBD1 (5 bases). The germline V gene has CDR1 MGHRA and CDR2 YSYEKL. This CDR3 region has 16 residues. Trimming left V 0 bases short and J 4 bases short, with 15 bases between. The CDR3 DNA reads TGCGCCAGCAGCCAAGATCCCCAGGGCCAAGTCTATGGCTACACCTTC. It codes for CASSQDPQGQVYGYTF.

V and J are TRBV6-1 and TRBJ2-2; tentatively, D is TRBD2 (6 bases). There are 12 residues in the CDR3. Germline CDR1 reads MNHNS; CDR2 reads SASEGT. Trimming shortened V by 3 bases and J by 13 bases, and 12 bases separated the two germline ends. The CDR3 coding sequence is TGTGCCAGCAGTGACGCAGGAGGGTGGCTGTTTTTT. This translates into CASSDAGGWLFF.

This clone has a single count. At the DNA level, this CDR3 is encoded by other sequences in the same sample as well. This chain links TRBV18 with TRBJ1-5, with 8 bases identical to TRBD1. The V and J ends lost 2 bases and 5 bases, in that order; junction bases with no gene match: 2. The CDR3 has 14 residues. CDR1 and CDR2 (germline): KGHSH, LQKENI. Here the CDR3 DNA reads TGTGCCAGCTCACCAGGACAGGGCGATCAGCCCCAGCATTTT. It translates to CASSPGQGDQPQHF.

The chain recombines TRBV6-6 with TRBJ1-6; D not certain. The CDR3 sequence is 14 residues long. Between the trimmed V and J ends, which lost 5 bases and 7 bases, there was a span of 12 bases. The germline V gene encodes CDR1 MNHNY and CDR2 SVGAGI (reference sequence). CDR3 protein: CASSKAAGNSPLHF. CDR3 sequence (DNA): TGTGCCAGCAGTAAAGCGGCGGGGAATTCACCCCTCCACTTT.

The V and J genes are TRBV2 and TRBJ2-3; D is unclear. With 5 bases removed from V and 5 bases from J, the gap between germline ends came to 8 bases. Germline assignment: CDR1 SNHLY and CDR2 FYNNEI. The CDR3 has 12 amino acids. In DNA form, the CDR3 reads TGTGCCAGCAGTTTAAGTCGAGATACGCAGTATTTT. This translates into CASSLSRDTQYF.

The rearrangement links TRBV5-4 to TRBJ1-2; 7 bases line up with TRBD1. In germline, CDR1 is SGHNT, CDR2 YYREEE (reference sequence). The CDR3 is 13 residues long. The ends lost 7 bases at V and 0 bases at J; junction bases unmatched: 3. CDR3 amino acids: CASGTDPNYGYTF. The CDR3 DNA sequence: TGTGCCAGCGGGACAGACCCTAACTATGGCTACACCTTC.

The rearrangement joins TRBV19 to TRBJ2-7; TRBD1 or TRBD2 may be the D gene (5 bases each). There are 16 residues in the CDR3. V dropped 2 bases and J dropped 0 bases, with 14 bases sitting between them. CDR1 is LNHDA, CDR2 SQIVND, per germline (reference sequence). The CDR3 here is CASSITGRGSSYEQYF. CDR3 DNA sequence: TGTGCCAGTAGTATAACGGGACGCGGAAGCTCCTACGAGCAGTACTTC.

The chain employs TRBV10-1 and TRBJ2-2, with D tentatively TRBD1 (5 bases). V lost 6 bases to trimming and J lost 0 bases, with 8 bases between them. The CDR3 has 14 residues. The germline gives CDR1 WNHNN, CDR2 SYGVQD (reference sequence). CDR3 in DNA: TGCGCCAGCAGAGGACATACGAACACCGGGGAGCTGTTTTTT. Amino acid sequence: CASRGHTNTGELFF.

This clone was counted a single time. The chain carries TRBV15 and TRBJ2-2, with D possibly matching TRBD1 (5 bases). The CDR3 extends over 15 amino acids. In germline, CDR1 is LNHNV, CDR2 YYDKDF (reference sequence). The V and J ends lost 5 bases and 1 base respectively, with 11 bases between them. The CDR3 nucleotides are TGTGCCACCAGCGTGCAGGGAATGAACACCGGGGAGCTGTTTTTT. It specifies CATSVQGMNTGELFF. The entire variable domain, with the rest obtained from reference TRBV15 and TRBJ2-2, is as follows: DAMVIQNPRYQVTQFGKPVTLSCSQTLNHNVMYWYQQKSSQAPKLLFHYYDKDFNNEADTPDNFQSRRPNTSFCFLDIRSPGLGDTAMYLCATSVQGMNTGELFFGEGSRLTVL.

In DNA form, the CDR3 reads TGTGCCAGCTCACCACCGGGACTAGATTGGTACGAGCAGTACTTC. Protein product: CASSPPGLDWYEQYF. The genes are TRBV18 and TRBJ2-7, with 8 bases matching TRBD2. Unmatched junction bases numbered 5, after V lost 0 bases and J lost 4 bases. The length of the CDR3 is 15 residues. CDR1 and CDR2 from the germline V gene are KGHSH and LQKENI.

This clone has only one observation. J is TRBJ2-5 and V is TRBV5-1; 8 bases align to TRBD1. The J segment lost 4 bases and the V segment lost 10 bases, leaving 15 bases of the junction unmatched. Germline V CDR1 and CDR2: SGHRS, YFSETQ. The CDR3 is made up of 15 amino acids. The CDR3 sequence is CASRARTGGGETQYF. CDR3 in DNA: TGCGCCTCCAGGGCTAGAACAGGGGGAGGAGAGACCCAGTACTTC.

The CDR3 sequence is CAVSEGLGVGEQFF. The CDR3 DNA is TGTGCCGTCAGCGAGGGGCTAGGAGTGGGTGAGCAGTTCTTC. This chain links TRBV7-9 with TRBJ2-1, with D perhaps given as TRBD1 or TRBD2 (5 bases each). CDR1 and CDR2 (germline): SEHNR, FQNEAQ (reference sequence). The CDR3 totals 14 residues. Trimming shortened V by 11 bases and J by 9 bases, and 23 bases separated the two germline ends. Together with reference TRBV7-9 and TRBJ2-1, the CDR3 gives the full variable domain: DTGVSQNPRHKITKRGQNVTFRCDPISEHNRLYWYRQTLGQGPEFLTYFQNEAQLEKSRLLSDRFSAERPKGSFSTLEIQRTEQGDSAMYLCAVSEGLGVGEQFFGPGTRLTVL.

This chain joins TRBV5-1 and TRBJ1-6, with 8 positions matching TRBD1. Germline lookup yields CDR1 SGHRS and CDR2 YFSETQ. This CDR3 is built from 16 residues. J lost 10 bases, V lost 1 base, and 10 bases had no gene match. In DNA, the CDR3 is TGCGCCAGCAGCTTGTTATCAGGGGGCGAGGTATCACCCCTCCACTTT. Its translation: CASSLLSGGEVSPLHF.

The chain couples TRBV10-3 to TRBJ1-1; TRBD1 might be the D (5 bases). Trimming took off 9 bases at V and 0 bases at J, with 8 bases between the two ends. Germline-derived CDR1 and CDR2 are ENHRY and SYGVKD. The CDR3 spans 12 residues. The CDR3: CAMGRMNTEAFF. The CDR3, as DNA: TGTGCCATGGGACGGATGAACACTGAAGCTTTCTTT.

Written as DNA, the CDR3 is TGTGCCAGCAGCTTAGCCGGGGGGACTGGAAACACCATATATTTT. Translated, it gives CASSLAGGTGNTIYF. This chain uses TRBV7-9 with TRBJ1-3; the D gene is possibly TRBD1 (5 bases). In germline, CDR1 is SEHNR, CDR2 FQNEAQ (reference sequence). CDR3 length equals 15 residues. V was trimmed by 0 bases and J by 2 bases, leaving 8 bases between them.

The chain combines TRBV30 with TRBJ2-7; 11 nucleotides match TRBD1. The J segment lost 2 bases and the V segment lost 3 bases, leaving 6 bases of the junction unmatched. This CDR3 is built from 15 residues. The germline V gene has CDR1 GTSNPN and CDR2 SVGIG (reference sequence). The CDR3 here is CAWSRGTGGPYEQYF. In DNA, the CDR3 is TGTGCCTGGAGCCGCGGGACAGGGGGACCCTACGAGCAGTACTTC.

The CDR3, as DNA: TGTGCCAGCAGAACACTAGCGGGACAGAACACCGGGGAGCTGTTTTTT. Translated, it gives CASRTLAGQNTGELFF. J is TRBJ2-2 and V is TRBV7-8; 10 positions match TRBD2. The CDR3 consists of 16 residues. The junction had 5 bases not matched to a gene; V was cut back by 6 bases and J by 1 base. Germline V lookup: CDR1 SGHVS, CDR2 FQNEAQ.

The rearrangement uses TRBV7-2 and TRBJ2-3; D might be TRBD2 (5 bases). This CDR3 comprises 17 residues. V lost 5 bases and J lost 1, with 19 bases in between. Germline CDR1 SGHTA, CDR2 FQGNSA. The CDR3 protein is CASSLSGVGWGTDTQYF. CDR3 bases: TGTGCCAGCAGCCTCTCCGGGGTAGGATGGGGCACAGATACGCAGTATTTT.

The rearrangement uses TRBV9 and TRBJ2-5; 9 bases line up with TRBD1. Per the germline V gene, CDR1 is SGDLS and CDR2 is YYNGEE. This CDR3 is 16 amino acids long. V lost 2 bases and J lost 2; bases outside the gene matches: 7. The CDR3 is CASSVGTGKGQETQYF. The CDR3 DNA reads TGTGCCAGCAGCGTGGGGACAGGGAAAGGTCAAGAGACCCAGTACTTC.

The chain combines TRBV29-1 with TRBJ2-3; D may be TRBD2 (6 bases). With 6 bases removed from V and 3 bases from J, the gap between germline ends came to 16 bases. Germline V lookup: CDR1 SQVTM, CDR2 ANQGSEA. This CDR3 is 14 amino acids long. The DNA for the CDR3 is TGCAGCGTGGCGGAGGGGACCACAACAGATACGCAGTATTTT. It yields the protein CSVAEGTTTDTQYF.